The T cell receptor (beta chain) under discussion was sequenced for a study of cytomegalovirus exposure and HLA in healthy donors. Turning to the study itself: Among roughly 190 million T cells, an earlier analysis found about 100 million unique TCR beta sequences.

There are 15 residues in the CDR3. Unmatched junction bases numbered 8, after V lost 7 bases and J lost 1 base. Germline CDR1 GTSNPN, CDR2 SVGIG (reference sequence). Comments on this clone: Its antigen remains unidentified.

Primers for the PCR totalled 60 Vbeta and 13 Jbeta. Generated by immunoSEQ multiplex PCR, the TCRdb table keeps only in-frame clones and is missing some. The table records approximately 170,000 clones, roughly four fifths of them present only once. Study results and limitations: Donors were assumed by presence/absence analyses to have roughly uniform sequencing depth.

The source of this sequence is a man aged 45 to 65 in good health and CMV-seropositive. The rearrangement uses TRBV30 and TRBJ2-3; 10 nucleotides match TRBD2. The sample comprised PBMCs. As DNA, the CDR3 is TGTGCCTCACACCCTCTAGCGGGAGGCACAGATACGCAGTATTTT. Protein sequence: CASHPLAGGTDTQYF. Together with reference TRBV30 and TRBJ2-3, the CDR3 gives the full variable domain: SQTIHQWPATLVQPVGSPLSLECTVEGTSNPNLYWYRQAAGRGLQLLFYSVGIGQISSEVPQNLSASRPQDRQFILSSKKLLLSDSGFYLCASHPLAGGTDTQYFGPGTRLTVL.